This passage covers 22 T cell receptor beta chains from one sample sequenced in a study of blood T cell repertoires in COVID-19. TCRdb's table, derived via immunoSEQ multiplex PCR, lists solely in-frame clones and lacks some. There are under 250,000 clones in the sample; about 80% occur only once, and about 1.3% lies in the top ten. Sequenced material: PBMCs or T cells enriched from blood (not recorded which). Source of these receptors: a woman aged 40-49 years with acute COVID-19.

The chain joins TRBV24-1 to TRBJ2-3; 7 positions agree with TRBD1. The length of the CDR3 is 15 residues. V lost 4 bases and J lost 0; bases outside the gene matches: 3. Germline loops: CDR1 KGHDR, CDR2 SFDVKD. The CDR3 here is CATSEGQTSTDTQYF. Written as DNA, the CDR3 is TGTGCCACCAGTGAGGGACAGACCAGCACAGATACGCAGTATTTT.

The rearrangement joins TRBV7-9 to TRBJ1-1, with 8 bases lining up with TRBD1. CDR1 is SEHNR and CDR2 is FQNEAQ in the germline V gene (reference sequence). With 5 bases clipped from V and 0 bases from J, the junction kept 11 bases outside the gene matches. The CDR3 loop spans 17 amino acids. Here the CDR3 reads CASSLRGTGIMNTEAFF. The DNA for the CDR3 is TGTGCCAGCAGCCTCCGAGGGACAGGAATAATGAACACTGAAGCTTTCTTT.

The CDR3 here is CASSLFPSADTQYF. The CDR3 region has the DNA TGTGCCAGCAGCTTATTCCCCAGCGCAGATACGCAGTATTTT. The chain combines TRBV11-2 with TRBJ2-3, with D hard to call. The CDR3 runs 14 residues. Between the trimmed V and J ends, which lost 2 bases and 4 bases, there was a span of 10 bases. The germline CDR1 and CDR2 sequences are SGHAT and FQNNGV.

CDR3 loop: CASSQSWTGVYGYTF. The CDR3 DNA reads TGCGCCAGCAGCCAAAGTTGGACAGGGGTCTATGGCTACACCTTC. V usage is TRBV4-1 and J usage is TRBJ1-2; the match to TRBD1 covers 9 bases. The CDR3 contains 15 residues. CDR1 is MGHRA, CDR2 YSYEKL, per germline. Trimming cost V 2 bases and J 4 bases; bases outside gene matches: 5.

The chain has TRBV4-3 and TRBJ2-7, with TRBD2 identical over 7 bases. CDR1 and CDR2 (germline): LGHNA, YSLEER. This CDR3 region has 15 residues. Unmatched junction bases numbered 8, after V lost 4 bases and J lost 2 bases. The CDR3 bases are TGCGCCAGCAGCCCCACTAGCGCGGAAGCCTACGAGCAGTACTTC. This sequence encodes CASSPTSAEAYEQYF.

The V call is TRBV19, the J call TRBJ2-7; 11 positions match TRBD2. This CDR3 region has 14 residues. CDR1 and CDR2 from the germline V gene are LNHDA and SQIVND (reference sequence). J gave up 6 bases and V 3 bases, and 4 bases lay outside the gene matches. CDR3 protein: CASSMIAGGAEQYF. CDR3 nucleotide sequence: TGTGCCAGTAGTATGATAGCGGGAGGGGCCGAGCAGTACTTC.

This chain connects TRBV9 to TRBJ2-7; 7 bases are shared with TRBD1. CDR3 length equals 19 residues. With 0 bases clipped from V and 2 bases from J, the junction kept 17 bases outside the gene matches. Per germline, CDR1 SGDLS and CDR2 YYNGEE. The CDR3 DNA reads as TGTGCCAGCAGCGTAGAGGACCCCACATTAGACAGGGTGGCCTACGAGCAGTACTTC. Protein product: CASSVEDPTLDRVAYEQYF.

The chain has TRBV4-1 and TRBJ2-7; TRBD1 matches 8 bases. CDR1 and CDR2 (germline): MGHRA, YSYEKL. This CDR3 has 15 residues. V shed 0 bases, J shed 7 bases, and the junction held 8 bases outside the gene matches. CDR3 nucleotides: TGCGCCAGCAGCCAAGATCCAGAGTGGGACAGGGAGCAGTACTTC. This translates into CASSQDPEWDREQYF.

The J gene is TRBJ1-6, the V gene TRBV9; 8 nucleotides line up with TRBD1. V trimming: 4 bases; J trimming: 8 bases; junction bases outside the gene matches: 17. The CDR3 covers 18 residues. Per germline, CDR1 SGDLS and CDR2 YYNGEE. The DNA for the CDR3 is TGTGCCAGCAGCCCACGTACCGGACCCGGGACAGGCGATTCACCCCTCCACTTT. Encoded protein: CASSPRTGPGTGDSPLHF.

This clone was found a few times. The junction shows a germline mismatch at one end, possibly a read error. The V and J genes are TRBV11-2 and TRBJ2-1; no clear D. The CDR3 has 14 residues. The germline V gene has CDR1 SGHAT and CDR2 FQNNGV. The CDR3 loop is CASSLVQATDEQFF. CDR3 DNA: TGTGCCAGTAGCTTAGTCCAAGCAACGGATGAGCAGTTCTTC.

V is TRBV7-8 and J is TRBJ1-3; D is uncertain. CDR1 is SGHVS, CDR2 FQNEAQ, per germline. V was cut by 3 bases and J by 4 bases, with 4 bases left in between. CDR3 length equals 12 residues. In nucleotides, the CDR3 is TGTGCCAGCAGCTTCAGGGGAAACACCATATATTTT. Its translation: CASSFRGNTIYF.

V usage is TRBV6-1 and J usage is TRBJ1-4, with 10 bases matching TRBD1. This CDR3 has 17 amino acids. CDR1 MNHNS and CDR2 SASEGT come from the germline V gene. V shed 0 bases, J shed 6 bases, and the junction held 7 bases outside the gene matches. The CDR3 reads CASSEAPWTGGYEKLFF. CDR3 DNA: TGTGCCAGCAGTGAAGCTCCATGGACAGGGGGTTATGAAAAACTGTTTTTT.

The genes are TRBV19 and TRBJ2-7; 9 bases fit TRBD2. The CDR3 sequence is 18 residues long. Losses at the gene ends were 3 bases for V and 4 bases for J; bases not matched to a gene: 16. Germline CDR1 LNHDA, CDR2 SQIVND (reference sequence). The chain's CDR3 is CASSIRLREGRSLYEQYF. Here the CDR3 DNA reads TGTGCCAGTAGTATCCGGTTGCGGGAGGGCCGGAGTCTTTACGAGCAGTACTTC.

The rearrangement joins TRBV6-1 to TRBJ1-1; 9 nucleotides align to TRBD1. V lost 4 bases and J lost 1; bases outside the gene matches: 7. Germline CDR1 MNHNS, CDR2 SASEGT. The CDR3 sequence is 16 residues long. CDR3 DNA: TGTGCCAGCAGTGCACCACAGGGGGCGAGGAACACTGAAGCTTTCTTT. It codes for CASSAPQGARNTEAFF.

CDR3 residues: CASSEARGSYGYTF. CDR3 DNA sequence: TGTGCCAGCAGTGAAGCTCGGGGATCCTATGGCTACACCTTC. The chain recombines TRBV6-1 with TRBJ1-2; no firm D call. Germline CDR1 is MNHNS and CDR2 is SASEGT. Between the trimmed V and J ends, which lost 0 bases and 4 bases, there was a span of 9 bases. The CDR3 contains 14 residues.

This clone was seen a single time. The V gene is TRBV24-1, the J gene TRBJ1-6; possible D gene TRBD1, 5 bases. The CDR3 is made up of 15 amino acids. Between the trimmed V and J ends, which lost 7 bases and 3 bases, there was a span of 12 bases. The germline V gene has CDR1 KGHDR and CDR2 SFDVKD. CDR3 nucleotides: TGTGCCACCAGCGAAGGGGACTACTATAATTCACCCCTCCACTTT. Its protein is CATSEGDYYNSPLHF.

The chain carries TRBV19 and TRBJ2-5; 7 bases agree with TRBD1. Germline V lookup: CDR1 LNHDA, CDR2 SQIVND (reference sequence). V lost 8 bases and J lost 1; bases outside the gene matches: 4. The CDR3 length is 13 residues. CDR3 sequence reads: CASGRDSQETQYF. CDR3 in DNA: TGTGCCAGTGGAAGGGACAGCCAAGAGACCCAGTACTTC.

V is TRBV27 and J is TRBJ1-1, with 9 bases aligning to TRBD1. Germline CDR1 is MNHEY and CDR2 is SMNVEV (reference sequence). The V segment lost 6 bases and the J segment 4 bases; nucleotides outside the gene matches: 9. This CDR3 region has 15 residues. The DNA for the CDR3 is TGTGCCAGCAGCTCTACCGGGACAGGGTTCACTGAAGCTTTCTTT. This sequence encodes CASSSTGTGFTEAFF.

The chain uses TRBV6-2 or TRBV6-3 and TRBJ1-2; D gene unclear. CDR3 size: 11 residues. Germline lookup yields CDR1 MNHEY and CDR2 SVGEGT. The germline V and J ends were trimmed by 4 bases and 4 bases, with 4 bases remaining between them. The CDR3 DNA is TGTGCCAGCAGTTCGGGCTATGGCTACACCTTC. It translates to CASSSGYGYTF.

The CDR3, as DNA: TGTGCCAGCAGCTCCCCCAAGCGGGCTTACGAGCAGTACTTC. This gives the protein CASSSPKRAYEQYF. This rearrangement joins TRBV11-2 to TRBJ2-7, with D possibly TRBD2 on 6 matching bases. Per the germline V gene, CDR1 is SGHAT and CDR2 is FQNNGV. Between the trimmed V and J ends, which lost 4 bases and 4 bases, there was a span of 14 bases. CDR3 length equals 14 residues.

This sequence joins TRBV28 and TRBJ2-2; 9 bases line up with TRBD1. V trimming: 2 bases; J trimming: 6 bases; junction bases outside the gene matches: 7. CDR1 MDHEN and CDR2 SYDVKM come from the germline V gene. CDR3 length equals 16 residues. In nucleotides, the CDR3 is TGTGCCAGCAGTTTACTGCGGACAGGGGTGCCCGGGGAGCTGTTTTTT. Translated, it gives CASSLLRTGVPGELFF.

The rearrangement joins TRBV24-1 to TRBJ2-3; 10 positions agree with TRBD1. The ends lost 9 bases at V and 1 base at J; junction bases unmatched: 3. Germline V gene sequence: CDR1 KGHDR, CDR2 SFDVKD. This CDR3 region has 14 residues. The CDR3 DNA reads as TGTGCCACCGGGACAGGGGTGGGCACAGATACGCAGTATTTT. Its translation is CATGTGVGTDTQYF.